Listed here is a single T cell receptor (beta chain). Its antigen is unknown. The data were taken from a study of OX40 agonist ivuxolimab in advanced cancers. Study details: Participants could have had prior anti-PD-1, anti-PD-L1 or anti-CTLA-4 therapy, and approximately 40% had some. Three patients got partial responses; one had hepatocellular carcinoma and two had cutaneous melanoma. Whole-study results and caveats: Normalized expansion of T-cell clones was also low for some nonresponders. Not determined was the antigen specificity of the expanded peripheral T cells.

Trimming took 7 bases from V and 4 from J, leaving 14 bases between them. The CDR3 length is 14 residues. The germline CDR1 and CDR2 sequences are MNHEY and SMNVEV (reference sequence). Method: immunoSEQ multiplex PCR; TCRdb's copy keeps in-frame clones and lacks some. The table includes 80,000 or so clones, around 90% detected once. This chain links TRBV27 with TRBJ1-5; no definite D call. The sequencing here drew on CD4+ or CD8+ T cells sorted from blood, taken in a trial of the OX40 agonist ivuxolimab. The TCR comes from an adult with an advanced solid tumor such as melanoma, head and neck, liver or kidney cancer. The CDR3 DNA reads TGTGCCAGCATGGATGTGAACCAAAATCAGCCCCAGCATTTT. Encoded protein: CASMDVNQNQPQHF.